Below, one T cell receptor (beta chain) is given with its context. Its cognate antigen is unknown. The CDR3 is 16 amino acids. Germline V CDR1 and CDR2: SEHNR, FQNEAQ (reference sequence). The germline V and J ends were trimmed by 3 bases and 0 bases, with 13 bases remaining between them. Findings and caveats of the study: Tumor Tregs overlapped most with tumor, then blood, naive CD4+ cells. In terms of TCR gene usage, tumor memory CD4+ T cells clustered together with blood and lymph node memory CD4+ cells, as well as with lymph node naive CD4+ cells.

Constant-region reverse primers amplified full-length variable regions, followed by semi-nested Nested Universal Primer A PCR. TCRdb re-analysed the 5' RACE reads in MiXCR, keeping a single row per CDR3 protein. There are under 35,000 distinct CDR3 sequences in the sample; approximately 30% occur only once, and about 3.7% lies in the top ten. Naive CD4+ T cells were purified with Tregs depleted by CD25. The sequence came from a female donor with breast cancer. The sequencing input was naive CD4+ T cells sorted from a lymph node. Subset given: naive CD4+ T cells, CD4+CD45RA+CD25-. The chain carries TRBV7-9 and TRBJ2-3, with a tentative D call TRBD1 (6 bases). This chain's CDR3 is CASSFVRGPSTDTQYF. DNA of the CDR3: TGTGCCAGCAGCTTCGTCAGGGGACCAAGCACAGATACGCAGTATTTT.